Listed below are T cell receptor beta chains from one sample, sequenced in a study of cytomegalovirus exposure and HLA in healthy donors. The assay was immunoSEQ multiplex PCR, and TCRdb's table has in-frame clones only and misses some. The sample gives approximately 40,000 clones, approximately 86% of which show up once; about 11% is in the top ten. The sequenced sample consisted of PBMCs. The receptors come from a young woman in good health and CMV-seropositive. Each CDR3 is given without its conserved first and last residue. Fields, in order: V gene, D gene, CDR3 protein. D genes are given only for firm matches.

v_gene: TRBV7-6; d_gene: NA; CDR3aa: ASSLATPSSGNTIY
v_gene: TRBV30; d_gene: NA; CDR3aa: AWGEWDEQY
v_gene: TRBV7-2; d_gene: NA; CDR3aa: ASSSPRQENGGTDTQY
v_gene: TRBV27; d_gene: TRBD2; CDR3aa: ASSSGGAYNEQF
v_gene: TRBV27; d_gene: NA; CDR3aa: ASSLSRTDSYEQY
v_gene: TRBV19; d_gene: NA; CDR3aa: AGGAGIGSNQPQH
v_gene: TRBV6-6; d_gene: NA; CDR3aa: ASSYDRKKEAS
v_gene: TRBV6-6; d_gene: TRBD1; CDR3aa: ASTQGARGVNTEAF
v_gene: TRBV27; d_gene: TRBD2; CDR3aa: ASSLLAPGLAGGGGELF
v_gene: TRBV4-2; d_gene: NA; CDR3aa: ASSQDRTPDSYEQY
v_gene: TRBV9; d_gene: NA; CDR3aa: ASSPGALGVGEQY
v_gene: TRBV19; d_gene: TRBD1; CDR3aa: ASSPSTGTYEQY
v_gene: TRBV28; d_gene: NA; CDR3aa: ASSLAPQGYEQY
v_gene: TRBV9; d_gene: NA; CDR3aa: ASSGQPSSYNEQF
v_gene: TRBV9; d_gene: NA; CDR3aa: ASSSLETQY
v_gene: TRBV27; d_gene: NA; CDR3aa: ASSFGTGGYT
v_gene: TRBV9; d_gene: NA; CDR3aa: ASASYNEQF
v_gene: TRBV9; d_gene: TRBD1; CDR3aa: ASSVPGTGGYT
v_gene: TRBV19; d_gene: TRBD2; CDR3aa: ASSFNGGEDEQF
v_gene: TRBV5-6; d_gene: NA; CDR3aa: ASSHQTGFLVGTIY
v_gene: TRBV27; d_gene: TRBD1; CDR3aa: ASSPRGQGNQPQH
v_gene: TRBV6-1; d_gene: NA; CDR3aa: ASSEAGSSYNEQF
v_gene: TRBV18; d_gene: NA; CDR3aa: ASSPKGDEQF
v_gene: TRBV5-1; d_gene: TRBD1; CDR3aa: ASIPGQGATNYGYP
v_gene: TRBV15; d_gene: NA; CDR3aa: ATSRDTTSFNEQY
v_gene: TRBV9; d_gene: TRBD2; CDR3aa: ASSPDGRAYEQY
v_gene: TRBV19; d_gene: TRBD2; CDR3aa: ASSSGGADETQY
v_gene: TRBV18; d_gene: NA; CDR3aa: ASSRQGTDTQY
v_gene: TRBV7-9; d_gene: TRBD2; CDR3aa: ASSQEGLAGYEQY
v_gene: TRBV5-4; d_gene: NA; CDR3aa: ASSPMVGYGYT
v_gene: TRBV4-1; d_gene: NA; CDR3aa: ASRTIPGEGNNEQF
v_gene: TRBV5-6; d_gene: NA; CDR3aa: ASSSRARGSTQPQH
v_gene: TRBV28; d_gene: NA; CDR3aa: ASSFPGSIGWETQY
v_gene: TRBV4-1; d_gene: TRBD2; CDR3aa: ASSGRLASSTDTQY
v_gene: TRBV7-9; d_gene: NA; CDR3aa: ASSLGTLSSYEQY
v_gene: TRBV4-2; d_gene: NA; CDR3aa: ASSQEGRGETQY
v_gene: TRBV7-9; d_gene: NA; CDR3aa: ASSLVPSIIQETQY
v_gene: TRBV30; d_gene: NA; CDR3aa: ACPRGGKLF
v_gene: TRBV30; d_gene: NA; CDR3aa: AWSVGGSQETQY
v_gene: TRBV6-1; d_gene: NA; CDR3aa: ASSEEAGKGSPLH
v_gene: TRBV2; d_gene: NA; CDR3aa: ASSLGGQPQH
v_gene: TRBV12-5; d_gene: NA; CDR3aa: ASGSVISTDTQY
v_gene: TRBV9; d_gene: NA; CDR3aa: ASSVLGSETDTQY
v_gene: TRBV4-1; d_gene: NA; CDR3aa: ASSQGADTQY
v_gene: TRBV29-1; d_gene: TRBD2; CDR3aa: SVEGGWGDPTDTQY
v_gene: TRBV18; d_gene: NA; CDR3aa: ASSPEYLSTDTQY
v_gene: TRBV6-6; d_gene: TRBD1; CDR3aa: ASSYGQGRSNEQY
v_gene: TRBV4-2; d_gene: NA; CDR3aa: ASSQTISGYYNSPLH
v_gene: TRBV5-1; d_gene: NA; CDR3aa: ASSMGAGREQY
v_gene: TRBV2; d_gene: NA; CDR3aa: ASSPHTPLGANVLT
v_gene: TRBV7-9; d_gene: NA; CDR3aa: ASSFPTGAETQY
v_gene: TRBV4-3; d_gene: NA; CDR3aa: ASSQGGPSPTQY
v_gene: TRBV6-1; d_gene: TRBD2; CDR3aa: ASSWAGGPYEQY